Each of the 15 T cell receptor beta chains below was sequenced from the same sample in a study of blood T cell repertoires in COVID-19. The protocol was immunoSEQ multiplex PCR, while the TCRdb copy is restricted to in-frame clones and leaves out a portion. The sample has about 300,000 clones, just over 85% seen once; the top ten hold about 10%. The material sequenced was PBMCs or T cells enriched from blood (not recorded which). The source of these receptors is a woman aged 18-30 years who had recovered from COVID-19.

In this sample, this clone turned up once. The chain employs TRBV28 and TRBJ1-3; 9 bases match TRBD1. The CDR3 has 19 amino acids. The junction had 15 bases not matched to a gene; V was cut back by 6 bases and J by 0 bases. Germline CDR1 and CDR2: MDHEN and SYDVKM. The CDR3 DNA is TGTGCCAGCAGCTATCAACCGGGACAGGGTGGGGACTCTGGAAACACCATATATTTT. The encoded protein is CASSYQPGQGGDSGNTIYF.

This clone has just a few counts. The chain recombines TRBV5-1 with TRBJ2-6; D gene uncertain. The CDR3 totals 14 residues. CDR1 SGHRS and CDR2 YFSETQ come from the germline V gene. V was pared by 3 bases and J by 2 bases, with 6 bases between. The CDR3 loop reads CASSSRAGANVLTF. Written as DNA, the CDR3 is TGCGCCAGCAGCTCCCGAGCTGGGGCCAACGTCCTGACTTTC.

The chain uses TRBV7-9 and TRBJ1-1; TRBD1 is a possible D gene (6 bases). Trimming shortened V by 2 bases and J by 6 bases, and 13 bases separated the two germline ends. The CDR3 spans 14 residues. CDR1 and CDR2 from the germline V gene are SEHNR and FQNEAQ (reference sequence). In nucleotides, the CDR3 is TGTGCCAGCAGCTTACAAGAGGACAGCGCTGAAGCTTTCTTT. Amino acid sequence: CASSLQEDSAEAFF.

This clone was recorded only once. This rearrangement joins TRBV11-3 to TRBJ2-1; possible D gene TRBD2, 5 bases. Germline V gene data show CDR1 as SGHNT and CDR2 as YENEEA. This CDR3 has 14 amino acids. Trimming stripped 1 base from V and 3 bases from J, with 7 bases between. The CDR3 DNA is TGTGCCAGCAGCTTAGTCGGGAACTACAATGAGCAGTTCTTC. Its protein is CASSLVGNYNEQFF. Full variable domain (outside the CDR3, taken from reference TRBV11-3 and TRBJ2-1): EAGVVQSPRYKIIEKKQPVAFWCNPISGHNTLYWYLQNLGQGPELLIRYENEEAVDDSQLPKDRFSAERLKGVDSTLKIQPAELGDSAVYLCASSLVGNYNEQFFGPGTRLTVL.

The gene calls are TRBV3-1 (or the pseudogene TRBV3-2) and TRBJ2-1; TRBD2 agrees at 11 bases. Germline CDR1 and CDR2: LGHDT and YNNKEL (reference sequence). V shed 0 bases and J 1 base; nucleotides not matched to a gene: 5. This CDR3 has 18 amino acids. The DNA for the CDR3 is TGTGCCAGCAGCCAAGACTCTAGCGGGGGGTTATCCTACAATGAGCAGTTCTTC. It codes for CASSQDSSGGLSYNEQFF.

Here the CDR3 DNA reads TGTGCCAGCAGCTTGAGCGGCCGTTCCTACGAGCAGTACTTC. This translates into CASSLSGRSYEQYF. The rearrangement uses TRBV5-8 and TRBJ2-7, with D possibly matching TRBD2 (5 bases). Germline V lookup: CDR1 SGHTS, CDR2 YDEGEE. Trimming removed 1 base from V and 1 base from J, with 9 bases in between. The CDR3 has 14 amino acids.

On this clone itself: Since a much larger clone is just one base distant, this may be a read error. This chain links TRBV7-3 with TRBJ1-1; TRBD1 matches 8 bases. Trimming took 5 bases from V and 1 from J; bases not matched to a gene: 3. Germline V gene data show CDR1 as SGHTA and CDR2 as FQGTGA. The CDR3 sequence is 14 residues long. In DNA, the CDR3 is TGTGCCAGCAGCACCGGGACAGGGAACACTGAAGCTTTCTTT. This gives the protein CASSTGTGNTEAFF. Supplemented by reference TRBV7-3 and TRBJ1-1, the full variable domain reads GAGVSQTPSNKVTEKGKYVELRCDPISGHTALYWYRQSLGQGPEFLIYFQGTGAADDSGLPNDRFFAVRPEGSVSTLKIQRTERGDSAVYLCASSTGTGNTEAFFGQGTRLTVV.

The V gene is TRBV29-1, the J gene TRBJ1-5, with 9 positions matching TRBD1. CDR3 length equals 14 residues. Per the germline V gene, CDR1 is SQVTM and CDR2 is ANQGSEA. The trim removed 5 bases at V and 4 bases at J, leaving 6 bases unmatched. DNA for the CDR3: TGCAGCGTTAGGTGGGGGACAGGGAATCAGCCCCAGCATTTT. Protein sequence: CSVRWGTGNQPQHF.

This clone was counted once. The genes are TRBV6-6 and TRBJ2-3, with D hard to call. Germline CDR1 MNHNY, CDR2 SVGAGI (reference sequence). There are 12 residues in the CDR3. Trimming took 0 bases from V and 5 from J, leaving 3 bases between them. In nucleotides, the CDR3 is TGTGCCAGCAGTTACTCTCAAGATACGCAGTATTTT. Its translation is CASSYSQDTQYF.

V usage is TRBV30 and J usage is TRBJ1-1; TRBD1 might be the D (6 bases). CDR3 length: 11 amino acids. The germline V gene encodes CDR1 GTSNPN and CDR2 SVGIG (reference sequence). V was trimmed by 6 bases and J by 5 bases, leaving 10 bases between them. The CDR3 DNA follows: TGTGCCTGCCACAGGGTAACTGAAGCTTTCTTT. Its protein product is CACHRVTEAFF.

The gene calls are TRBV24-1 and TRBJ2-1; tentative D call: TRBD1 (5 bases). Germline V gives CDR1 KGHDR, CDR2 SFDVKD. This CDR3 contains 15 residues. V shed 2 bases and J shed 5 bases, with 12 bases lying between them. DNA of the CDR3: TGTGCCACCAGTGATTCGCCAGGCAGGGACAATGAGCAGTTCTTC. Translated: CATSDSPGRDNEQFF.

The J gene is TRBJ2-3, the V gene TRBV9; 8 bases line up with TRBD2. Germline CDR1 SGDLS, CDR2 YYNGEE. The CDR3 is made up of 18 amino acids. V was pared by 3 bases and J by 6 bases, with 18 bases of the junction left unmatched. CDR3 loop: CASSGRPLGAGARDTQYF. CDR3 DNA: TGTGCCAGCAGCGGTAGGCCCCTCGGAGCGGGGGCCCGGGATACGCAGTATTTT.

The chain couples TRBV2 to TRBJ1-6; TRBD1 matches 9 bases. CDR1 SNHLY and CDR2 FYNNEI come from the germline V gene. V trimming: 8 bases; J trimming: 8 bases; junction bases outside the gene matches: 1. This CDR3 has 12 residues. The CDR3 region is CASDRGDSPLHF. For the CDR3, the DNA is TGTGCCAGCGACAGGGGGGATTCACCCCTCCACTTT.

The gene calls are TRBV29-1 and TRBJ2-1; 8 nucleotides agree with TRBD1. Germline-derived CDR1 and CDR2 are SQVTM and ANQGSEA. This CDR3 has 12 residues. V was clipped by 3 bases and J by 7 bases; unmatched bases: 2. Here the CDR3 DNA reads TGCAGCGTTGACAGGGGGCGGAATGAGCAGTTCTTC. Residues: CSVDRGRNEQFF.

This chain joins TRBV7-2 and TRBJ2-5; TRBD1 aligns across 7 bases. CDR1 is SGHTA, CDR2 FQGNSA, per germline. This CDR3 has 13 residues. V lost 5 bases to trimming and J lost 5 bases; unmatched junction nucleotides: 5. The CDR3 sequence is CASSQDRLETQYF. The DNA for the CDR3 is TGTGCCAGCAGCCAGGACAGGTTGGAGACCCAGTACTTC.